This record looks at one T cell receptor (beta chain) sequence and its context. Its specificity is unknown. Clones were sequenced by immunoSEQ multiplex PCR, and TCRdb holds only the in-frame ones, with some missing. The table has around 110,000 clones, less than 95% seen once; the top ten hold approximately 0.17%. This entry belongs to a study of graft-versus-host responses after intestinal transplantation. Background on the study: Recipients received multivisceral, liver-intestinal, or isolated intestinal transplants. Induction using anti-thymocyte globulin, followed by tacrolimus and steroids for two to three years, was given to all recipients. Points from the study as a whole: Ileal or blood samples showed some GvH clones first, and such clones were also found in recipient marrow. In patients with graft-donor T cell macrochimerism, allograft graft-versus-host to host-versus-graft clonal ratios were high.

The V end lost 6 bases, the J end lost 0 bases, and 3 bases lay between the germline ends. Looked up from germline, CDR1 is LNHDA and CDR2 is SQIVND (reference sequence). This CDR3 contains 13 residues. J is TRBJ1-6 and V is TRBV19; no reliable D call. This sequence was found in a human donor who received an intestinal transplant. Sequencing used unstimulated CD4+ T cells sorted from spleen or lymph node cells, obtained before intestinal transplant. The CDR3 is CASRSSYNSPLHF. CDR3 DNA: TGTGCCAGTAGGAGCTCCTATAATTCACCCCTCCACTTT. Full variable domain (rest looked up from reference TRBV19 and TRBJ1-6): DGGITQSPKYLFRKEGQNVTLSCEQNLNHDAMYWYRQDPGQGLRLIYYSQIVNDFQKGDIAEGYSVSREKKESFPLTVTSAQKNPTAFYLCASRSSYNSPLHFGNGTRLTVT.